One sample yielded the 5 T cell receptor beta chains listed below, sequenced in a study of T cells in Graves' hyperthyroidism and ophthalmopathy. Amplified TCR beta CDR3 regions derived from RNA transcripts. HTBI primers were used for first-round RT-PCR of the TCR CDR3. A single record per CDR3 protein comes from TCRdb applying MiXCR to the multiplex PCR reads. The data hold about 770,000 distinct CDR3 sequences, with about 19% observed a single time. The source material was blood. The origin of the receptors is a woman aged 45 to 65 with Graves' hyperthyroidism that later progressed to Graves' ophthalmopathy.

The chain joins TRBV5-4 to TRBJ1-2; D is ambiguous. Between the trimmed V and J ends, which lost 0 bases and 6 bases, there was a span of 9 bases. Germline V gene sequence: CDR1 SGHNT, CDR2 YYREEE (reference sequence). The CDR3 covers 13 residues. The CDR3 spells CASSLALRDGYTF. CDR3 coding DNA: TGTGCCAGCAGCTTGGCCCTACGCGATGGCTACACCTTC.

CDR3 amino acids: CASSQSNSNQPQHF. CDR3 nucleotides: TGTGCCAGCAGCCAAAGCAATAGCAATCAGCCCCAGCATTTT. The V and J genes are TRBV3-1 and TRBJ1-5; D gene ambiguous. Trimming pared 2 bases from V and 0 bases from J, leaving 5 bases between. This CDR3 region has 14 residues. The germline V gene has CDR1 LGHDT and CDR2 YNNKEL (reference sequence).

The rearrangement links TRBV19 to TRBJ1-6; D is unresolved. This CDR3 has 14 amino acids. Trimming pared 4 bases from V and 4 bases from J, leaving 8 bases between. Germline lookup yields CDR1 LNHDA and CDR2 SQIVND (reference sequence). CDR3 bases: TGTGCCAGTAGTAACGGCAGGTATAATTCACCCCTCCACTTT. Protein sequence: CASSNGRYNSPLHF.

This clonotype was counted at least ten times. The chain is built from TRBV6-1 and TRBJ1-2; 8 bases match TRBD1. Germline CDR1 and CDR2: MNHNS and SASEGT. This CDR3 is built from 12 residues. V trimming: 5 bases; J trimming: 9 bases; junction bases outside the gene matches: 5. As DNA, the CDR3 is TGTGCCAGCAGTCGGACAGGGCATAGCTACACCTTC. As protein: CASSRTGHSYTF.

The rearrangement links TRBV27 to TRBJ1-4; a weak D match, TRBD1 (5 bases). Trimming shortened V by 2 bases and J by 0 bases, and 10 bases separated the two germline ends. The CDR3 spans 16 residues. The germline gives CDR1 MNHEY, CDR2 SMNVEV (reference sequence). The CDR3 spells CASSLGDPATNEKLFF. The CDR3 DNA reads TGTGCCAGCAGTTTAGGGGACCCTGCAACTAATGAAAAACTGTTTTTT.